This TCR beta chain was captured by sequencing in a study of blood T cell repertoires in COVID-19. Study details: Nucleic acid was either cDNA or gDNA, and it came from T cells, B-cell-depleted T cells, or PBMCs.

V lost 0 bases and J 5 bases, leaving 8 bases between the germline ends. This CDR3 has 12 residues. CDR1 is GTSNPN, CDR2 SVGIG, per germline (reference sequence). Libraries were prepared by immunoSEQ multiplex PCR; TCRdb keeps only in-frame clonotypes and omits some of them. The sample consists of just over 350,000 clones, 80% to 90% of them appearing once. The rearrangement links TRBV30 to TRBJ2-7, with D possibly matching TRBD2 (5 bases). The sample consisted of peripheral blood. This clonotype was sampled from a woman in her sixties with COVID-19, enrolled during active disease. The CDR3: CAWSVRGNEQYF. The CDR3 DNA reads as TGTGCCTGGAGTGTACGAGGGAACGAGCAGTACTTC.